What follows are 26 T cell receptor beta chains derived from one specimen sequenced in a study of blood T cell repertoires in COVID-19. TCRdb's copy holds only in-frame clones and misses some; the assay was immunoSEQ multiplex PCR. This sample has around 100,000 clones, with about 90% found just once. Sequenced: peripheral blood. These receptors all stem from a man aged 25 to 40 in a cohort sampled during active COVID-19.

The V call is TRBV2, the J call TRBJ2-7; 9 nucleotides match TRBD2. With 6 bases clipped from V and 2 bases from J, the junction kept 5 bases outside the gene matches. The CDR3 is 14 amino acids. Germline V gives CDR1 SNHLY, CDR2 FYNNEI. Here the CDR3 reads CASSTSGGPYEQYF. The CDR3 bases are TGTGCCAGCAGCACGAGCGGGGGGCCCTACGAGCAGTACTTC.

This clone was seen a few times. Other nucleotide sequences from this sample produce the same CDR3. The V and J genes are TRBV24-1 and TRBJ2-3; TRBD1 might be the D (6 bases). CDR1 and CDR2 (germline): KGHDR, SFDVKD. V dropped 9 bases and J dropped 0 bases, with 15 bases sitting between them. The CDR3 contains 15 residues. The CDR3 bases are TGTGCCACCTCTCAGGGGCAGACTAGCACAGATACGCAGTATTTT. It yields the protein CATSQGQTSTDTQYF.

This CDR3 reads CASSIIGNREPYYEQYF. The DNA of the CDR3 is TGTGCCAGTAGTATCATAGGGAACAGGGAGCCCTACTACGAGCAGTACTTC. The chain has TRBV19 and TRBJ2-7; D is perhaps TRBD1 (6 bases). There are 17 residues in the CDR3. Germline lookup yields CDR1 LNHDA and CDR2 SQIVND (reference sequence). The V gene lost 3 bases and the J gene lost 3 bases, with 21 bases spanning the gap.

The rearrangement joins TRBV18 to TRBJ2-1, with D hard to call. The germline V and J ends were trimmed by 2 bases and 5 bases, with 7 bases remaining between them. The CDR3 runs to 13 residues. CDR1 is KGHSH, CDR2 LQKENI, per germline. Written as DNA, the CDR3 is TGTGCCAGCTCACCAAATTATAACAATGAGCAGTTCTTC. It specifies CASSPNYNNEQFF.

The chain recombines TRBV18 with TRBJ1-3; D is undetermined. V was shortened by 2 bases and J by 0 bases, with 14 bases between the two germline ends. The CDR3 is made up of 17 amino acids. Germline values: CDR1 KGHSH, CDR2 LQKENI. CDR3 in amino acids: CASSPAHLGGSGNTIYF. The CDR3, as DNA: TGTGCCAGCTCACCAGCCCACCTGGGAGGCTCTGGAAACACCATATATTTT.

The chain links TRBV7-8 to TRBJ2-7; 15 positions agree with TRBD2. The CDR3 consists of 18 residues. Germline values: CDR1 SGHVS, CDR2 FQNEAQ. The V gene end was trimmed by 5 bases and the J gene end by 0 bases; junction bases not matched to a gene: 8. The CDR3 DNA reads TGTGCCAGCAGCCTTGGGACTAGCGGGGGGATAAGCTCCTACGAGCAGTACTTC. Translated, it gives CASSLGTSGGISSYEQYF.

The rearrangement joins TRBV4-3 to TRBJ2-7, with 7 nucleotides matching TRBD1. The germline V gene has CDR1 LGHNA and CDR2 YSLEER. With 0 bases clipped from V and 2 bases from J, the junction kept 16 bases outside the gene matches. The CDR3 runs 19 residues. The CDR3 DNA is TGCGCCAGCAGCCAAGATCCCCCTATACACAGGGGATCCCCCTACGAGCAGTACTTC. Protein: CASSQDPPIHRGSPYEQYF.

J is TRBJ1-1 and V is TRBV4-1, with 7 bases fitting TRBD1. The CDR3 has 16 residues. Unmatched junction bases numbered 11, after V lost 2 bases and J lost 5 bases. Germline CDR1 is MGHRA and CDR2 is YSYEKL. The DNA of the CDR3 is TGCGCCAGCAGCCAAATACAATACAGGGGTAAAACTGAAGCTTTCTTT. Its translation: CASSQIQYRGKTEAFF.

This chain links TRBV27 with TRBJ2-3; 10 bases line up with TRBD2. The CDR3 has 16 residues. J gave up 1 base and V 6 bases, and 7 bases lay outside the gene matches. CDR1 MNHEY and CDR2 SMNVEV come from the germline V gene (reference sequence). As DNA, the CDR3 is TGTGCCAGCAGACTGCTCGGACTAGCGGGCACAGATACGCAGTATTTT. This codes for CASRLLGLAGTDTQYF.

The rearrangement uses TRBV19 and TRBJ2-5; D is uncertain. The V gene's germline CDR1 is LNHDA and CDR2 SQIVND (reference sequence). The CDR3 totals 13 residues. V was shortened by 4 bases and J by 1 base, with 7 bases between the two germline ends. This chain's CDR3 is CASSTQIQETQYF. CDR3 DNA sequence: TGTGCCAGTAGTACACAGATCCAAGAGACCCAGTACTTC.

The chain combines TRBV11-2 with TRBJ2-1; D perhaps matches TRBD2 (6 bases). Germline V lookup: CDR1 SGHAT, CDR2 FQNNGV. This CDR3 has 15 residues. V was cut by 5 bases and J by 0 bases, with 11 bases left in between. The CDR3 DNA follows: TGTGCCAGCAGCACCCGGGGGAGCTCCTACAATGAGCAGTTCTTC. It codes for CASSTRGSSYNEQFF.

The chain carries TRBV19 and TRBJ1-2, with 9 bases aligning to TRBD1. This CDR3 has 15 amino acids. V lost 7 bases and J lost 8; bases outside the gene matches: 14. Germline values: CDR1 LNHDA, CDR2 SQIVND (reference sequence). This CDR3 is CASTTTADRGGGYTF. The CDR3, as DNA: TGTGCCAGTACCACCACAGCGGACAGGGGAGGCGGCTACACCTTC.

This clone occurred once. The chain carries TRBV30 and TRBJ1-5; no clear D gene. Germline CDR1 and CDR2: GTSNPN and SVGIG (reference sequence). This CDR3 has 17 residues. Trimming left V 2 bases short and J 0 bases short, with 17 bases between. CDR3 region: CAWSSSRIGDSNQPQHF. The CDR3 bases are TGTGCCTGGAGTTCATCGAGGATCGGGGATAGCAATCAGCCCCAGCATTTT. Based on the CDR3 plus reference TRBV30 and TRBJ1-5, the full variable domain is SQTIHQWPATLVQPVGSPLSLECTVEGTSNPNLYWYRQAAGRGLQLLFYSVGIGQISSEVPQNLSASRPQDRQFILSSKKLLLSDSGFYLCAWSSSRIGDSNQPQHFGDGTRLSIL.

This chain uses TRBV15 with TRBJ1-2, with D perhaps TRBD1 (5 bases). Germline assignment: CDR1 LNHNV and CDR2 YYDKDF (reference sequence). Between the trimmed V and J ends, which lost 0 bases and 5 bases, there was a span of 16 bases. The CDR3 length is 16 residues. CDR3 sequence: CATSRDLGRTHYGYTF. CDR3 bases: TGTGCCACCAGCAGAGATTTGGGGCGGACCCATTATGGCTACACCTTC.

This clone was detected a few times. The chain has TRBV5-1 and TRBJ1-2; D remains ambiguous. Trimming took off 5 bases at V and 4 bases at J, with 12 bases between the two ends. The CDR3 runs 13 residues. From germline, CDR1 is SGHRS and CDR2 YFSETQ. DNA of the CDR3: TGCGCCAGCAGTACCTCAATCAGCTATGGCTACACCTTC. Residues: CASSTSISYGYTF. The full variable domain, with the rest looked up from reference TRBV5-1 and TRBJ1-2, is KAGVTQTPRYLIKTRGQQVTLSCSPISGHRSVSWYQQTPGQGLQFLFEYFSETQRNKGNFPGRFSGRQFSNSRSEMNVSTLELGDSALYLCASSTSISYGYTFGSGTRLTVV.

The CDR3 DNA reads TGTGCCAGCAGCCCCCAACTAGCGGGGGGGCAAGAGACCCAGTACTTC. Residues: CASSPQLAGGQETQYF. V and J are TRBV14 and TRBJ2-5; 13 bases align to TRBD2. J gave up 2 bases and V 4 bases, and 4 bases lay outside the gene matches. In germline, CDR1 is SGHDN, CDR2 FVKESK. There are 16 residues in the CDR3. The full variable domain, its missing parts supplied by reference TRBV14 and TRBJ2-5, is EAGVTQFPSHSVIEKGQTVTLRCDPISGHDNLYWYRRVMGKEIKFLLHFVKESKQDESGMPNNRFLAERTGGTYSTLKVQPAELEDSGVYFCASSPQLAGGQETQYFGPGTRLLVL.

The rearrangement joins TRBV10-2 to TRBJ1-5; tentative D call: TRBD1 (5 bases). The CDR3 is 14 amino acids. Trimming cost V 3 bases and J 3 bases, with 9 bases left between them. From germline, CDR1 is WSHSY and CDR2 SAAADI. The CDR3 loop is CASSEDSFNQPQHF. The CDR3 DNA reads TGCGCCAGCAGTGAAGACAGTTTCAATCAGCCCCAGCATTTT.

This chain links TRBV9 with TRBJ2-1, with TRBD1 identical over 11 bases. CDR1 and CDR2 from the germline V gene are SGDLS and YYNGEE. CDR3 length: 19 amino acids. V lost 0 bases to trimming and J lost 0 bases; unmatched junction nucleotides: 8. CDR3 nucleotides: TGTGCCAGCAGCGTAGCGGGACAGGGGGTAGGAGGCTCCTACAATGAGCAGTTCTTC. Protein sequence: CASSVAGQGVGGSYNEQFF.

This chain connects TRBV10-3 to TRBJ2-3; TRBD1 matches 10 bases. The V gene's germline CDR1 is ENHRY and CDR2 SYGVKD. The CDR3 has 17 residues. V gave up 7 bases and J gave up 2 bases; unmatched junction bases: 12. CDR3 sequence: CAIKDSGTGENTDTQYF. The CDR3 nucleotides are TGTGCCATCAAAGATTCCGGGACAGGGGAAAACACAGATACGCAGTATTTT.

The J gene is TRBJ2-5, the V gene TRBV6-5; D is uncertain. Trimming stripped 0 bases from V and 2 bases from J, with 10 bases between. CDR3 length: 15 residues. Germline values: CDR1 MNHEY, CDR2 SVGAGI. This chain's CDR3 is CASSYSGPWQETQYF. The CDR3 nucleotides are TGTGCCAGCAGTTACTCTGGCCCGTGGCAAGAGACCCAGTACTTC.

The chain couples TRBV6-5 to TRBJ1-3; D is possibly TRBD1 (5 bases). The CDR3 extends over 13 amino acids. Germline loops: CDR1 MNHEY, CDR2 SVGAGI. The V gene lost 8 bases and the J gene lost 6 bases, with 14 bases spanning the gap. CDR3 loop: CASLREGTNTIYF. CDR3 coding DNA: TGTGCCAGCCTCCGGGAGGGGACAAACACCATATATTTT.

V usage is TRBV10-2 and J usage is TRBJ2-7, with TRBD2 matching over 10 bases. Germline CDR1 reads WSHSY; CDR2 reads SAAADI. V was clipped by 10 bases and J by 7 bases; unmatched bases: 16. This CDR3 spans 15 amino acids. CDR3 nucleotide sequence: TGCGCCACTTCGATGGGGACTAGCGAGGTGGGGGAGCAGTACTTC. Its translation: CATSMGTSEVGEQYF.

Here the CDR3 reads CASSLTGESGTDTQYF. CDR3 sequence (DNA): TGTGCCAGCTCACTTACAGGGGAATCGGGCACAGATACGCAGTATTTT. V and J are TRBV18 and TRBJ2-3, with 7 bases aligning to TRBD1. The germline CDR1 and CDR2 sequences are KGHSH and LQKENI. The CDR3 length is 16 residues. The junction had 8 bases not matched to a gene; V was cut back by 4 bases and J by 1 base. Using reference TRBV18 and TRBJ2-3 for the parts outside the CDR3, the full variable domain is NAGVMQNPRHLVRRRGQEARLRCSPMKGHSHVYWYRQLPEEGLKFMVYLQKENIIDESGMPKERFSAEFPKEGPSILRIQQVVRGDSAAYFCASSLTGESGTDTQYFGPGTRLTVL.

This clone appeared a single time. The CDR3 region has the DNA TGTGCCAGCAGTTACAGGGGAAGCTATGGCTACACCTTC. This sequence encodes CASSYRGSYGYTF. The genes are TRBV27 and TRBJ1-2, with TRBD1 identical over 7 bases. This CDR3 region has 13 residues. V was clipped by 4 bases and J by 4 bases; unmatched bases: 3. In germline, CDR1 is MNHEY, CDR2 SMNVEV (reference sequence).

This sequence joins TRBV18 and TRBJ2-1, with 9 nucleotides matching TRBD1. The junction had 6 bases not matched to a gene; V was cut back by 3 bases and J by 0 bases. The CDR3 length is 17 residues. Germline V gene sequence: CDR1 KGHSH, CDR2 LQKENI. CDR3 loop: CASSPGTGSSSYNEQFF. In nucleotides, the CDR3 is TGTGCCAGCTCACCCGGGACAGGGAGTAGCTCCTACAATGAGCAGTTCTTC.

The J gene is TRBJ1-3, the V gene TRBV7-2; D gene ambiguous. CDR1 is SGHTA, CDR2 FQGNSA, per germline. There are 15 residues in the CDR3. Trimming removed 3 bases at V and 1 base at J, with 10 bases between. CDR3 in amino acids: CASSLGEKSGNTIYF. The CDR3 DNA reads as TGTGCCAGCAGCTTGGGAGAGAAATCTGGAAACACCATATATTTT.